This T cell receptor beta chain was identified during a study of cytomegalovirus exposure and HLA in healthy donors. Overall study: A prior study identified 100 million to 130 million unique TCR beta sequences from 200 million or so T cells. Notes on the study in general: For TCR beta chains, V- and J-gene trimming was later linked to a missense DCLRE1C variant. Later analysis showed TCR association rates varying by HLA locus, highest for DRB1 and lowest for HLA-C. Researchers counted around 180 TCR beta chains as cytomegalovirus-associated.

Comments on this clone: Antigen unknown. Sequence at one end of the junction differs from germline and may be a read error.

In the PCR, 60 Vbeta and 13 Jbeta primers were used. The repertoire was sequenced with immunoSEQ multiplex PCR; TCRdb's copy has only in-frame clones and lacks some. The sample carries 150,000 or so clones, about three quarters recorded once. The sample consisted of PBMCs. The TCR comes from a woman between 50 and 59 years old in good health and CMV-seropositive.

The chain's CDR3 is CASSLEPGAGANGLTF. Written as DNA, the CDR3 is TGTGCCAGCAGCTTAGAGCCAGGGGCTGGGGCCAACGGCCTGACTTTC. This chain joins TRBV7-6 and TRBJ2-6; maybe TRBD1 (6 bases). This CDR3 has 16 residues. The germline V gene encodes CDR1 SGHVS and CDR2 FNYEAQ.